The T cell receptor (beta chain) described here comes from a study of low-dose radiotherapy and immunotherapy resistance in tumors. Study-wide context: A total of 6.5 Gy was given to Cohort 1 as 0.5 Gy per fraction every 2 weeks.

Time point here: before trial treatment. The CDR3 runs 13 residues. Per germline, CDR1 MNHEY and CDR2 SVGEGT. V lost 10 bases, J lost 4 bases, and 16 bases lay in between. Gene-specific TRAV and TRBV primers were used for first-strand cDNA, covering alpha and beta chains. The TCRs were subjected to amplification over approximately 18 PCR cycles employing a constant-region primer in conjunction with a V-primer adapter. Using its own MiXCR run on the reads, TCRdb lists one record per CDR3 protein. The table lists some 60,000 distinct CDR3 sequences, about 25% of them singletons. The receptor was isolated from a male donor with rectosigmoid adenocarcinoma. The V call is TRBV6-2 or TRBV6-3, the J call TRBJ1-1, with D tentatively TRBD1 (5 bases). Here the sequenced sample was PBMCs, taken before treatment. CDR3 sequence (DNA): TGTGCCATCTCTTGGGGAGGGGCCACTGAAGCTTTCTTT. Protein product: CAISWGGATEAFF.